This is a list of T cell receptor beta chains from one sample in a study of T-cell reconstitution after alpha-beta-depleted transplantation in children. Each CDR3 protein gets one entry after TCRdb re-called the PCR reads with MiXCR. Of roughly 500,000 distinct CDR3 sequences detected, 12% appear once; the ten largest clones hold around 5.8%. This specimen was PBMCs from the stem cell graft donor, taken from the stem cell graft. The receptors here all came from a human donor who donated a stem cell graft to a child with combined immunodeficiency. Both conserved end residues are part of each CDR3.

V gene: TRBV12-3/TRBV12-4
CDR3 protein: CASSIQGGSTDTQYF

V gene: TRBV29-1
CDR3 protein: CSVGELGQGGETQYF

V gene: TRBV29-1
CDR3 protein: CSVELAGLGRYNEQFF

V gene: TRBV6-1
CDR3 protein: CASKGRGRDTEAFF

V gene: TRBV30
CDR3 protein: CAWSRLAVQETQYF

V gene: TRBV6-5
CDR3 protein: CASSYEETDSNQPQHF

V gene: TRBV10-2
CDR3 protein: CATQELQGPLYEQYF

V gene: TRBV6-5
CDR3 protein: CASSYRPLGEQYF

V gene: TRBV12-3/TRBV12-4
CDR3 protein: CASSLPGTGELFF

V gene: TRBV7-9
CDR3 protein: CASRAGRPYEQYF

V gene: TRBV11-3
CDR3 protein: CASSLVRPGPSFLYGYTF

V gene: TRBV27
CDR3 protein: CASTGQGEIYNEQFF

V gene: TRBV19
CDR3 protein: CASSIDRQVLPTDTQYF

V gene: TRBV24-1
CDR3 protein: CATSSGMDTGELFF

V gene: TRBV12-5
CDR3 protein: CATGLLGNTEAFF

V gene: TRBV7-2
CDR3 protein: CASSLDSGVRGTQYF

V gene: TRBV27
CDR3 protein: CASSLSGRDQPQHF

V gene: TRBV27
CDR3 protein: CASRGRVLHEQYF

V gene: TRBV6-2/TRBV6-3
CDR3 protein: CASSYSTGDSDEQYF

V gene: TRBV6-2/TRBV6-3
CDR3 protein: CASTDLYNEQFF

V gene: TRBV12-3/TRBV12-4
CDR3 protein: CASSTWTSGGRETQYF

V gene: TRBV7-2
CDR3 protein: CASSRGRTNTGELFF

V gene: TRBV3-1
CDR3 protein: CASSQGPLAYGQYF

V gene: TRBV12-3/TRBV12-4
CDR3 protein: CASSPSYMGTEAFF

V gene: TRBV6-4
CDR3 protein: CASSMTTFTGELFF

V gene: TRBV12-3/TRBV12-4
CDR3 protein: CASSLPRGSTLGYTF

V gene: TRBV6-1
CDR3 protein: CASILGGYNSPLHF

V gene: TRBV27
CDR3 protein: CASRVGGSTVDEQYF

V gene: TRBV11-2
CDR3 protein: CASSWKGGDSYEQYF

V gene: TRBV24-1
CDR3 protein: CATSDPGLEQYF

V gene: TRBV18
CDR3 protein: CASSPSGLAGEQYF

V gene: TRBV7-2
CDR3 protein: CASSSGSLGIGYTF

V gene: TRBV18
CDR3 protein: CASSPARVADTQYF

V gene: TRBV10-3
CDR3 protein: CSGGGGTSGGPRNEQFF

V gene: TRBV25-1
CDR3 protein: CASSDNPGREQYF

V gene: TRBV7-2
CDR3 protein: CASSRGGHYEQFF

V gene: TRBV24-1
CDR3 protein: CATSGRRGIDGYTF

V gene: TRBV27
CDR3 protein: CASSLWPSGYNEQFF

V gene: TRBV29-1
CDR3 protein: CSVVGLAGGQNTGELFF

V gene: TRBV7-8
CDR3 protein: CASSLHVGVRTGELFF